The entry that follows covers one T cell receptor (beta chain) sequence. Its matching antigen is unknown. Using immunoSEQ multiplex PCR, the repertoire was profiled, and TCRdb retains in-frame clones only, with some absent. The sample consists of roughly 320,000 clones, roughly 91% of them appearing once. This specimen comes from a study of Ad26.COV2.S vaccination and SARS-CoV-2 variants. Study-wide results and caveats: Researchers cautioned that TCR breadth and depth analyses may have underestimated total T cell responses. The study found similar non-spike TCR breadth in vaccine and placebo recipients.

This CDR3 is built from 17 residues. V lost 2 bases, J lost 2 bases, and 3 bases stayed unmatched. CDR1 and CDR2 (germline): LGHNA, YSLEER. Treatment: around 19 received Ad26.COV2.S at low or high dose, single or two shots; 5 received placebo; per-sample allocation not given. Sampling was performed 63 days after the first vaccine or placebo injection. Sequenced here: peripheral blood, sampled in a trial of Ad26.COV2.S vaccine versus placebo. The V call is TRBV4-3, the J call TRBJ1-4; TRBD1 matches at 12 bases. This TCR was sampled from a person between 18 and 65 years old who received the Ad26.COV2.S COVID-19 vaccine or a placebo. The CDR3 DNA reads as TGCGCCAGCAGCCAATCCGGGACAGGGGGCACTAATGAAAAACTGTTTTTT. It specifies CASSQSGTGGTNEKLFF.